This TCR beta chain was sequenced in a study of cytomegalovirus exposure and HLA in healthy donors. The PCR had 60 Vbeta and 13 Jbeta primers. Generated by immunoSEQ multiplex PCR, the TCRdb table keeps only in-frame clones and is missing some. There are some 190,000 clones in the sample; about four fifths occur only once, and 1.5% to 2% lies in the top ten. Study conclusions and caveats: Fewer N-insertions (relative to the roughly 670-donor mean) were reportedly seen in an Asian-associated ancestry cluster in a later analysis.

Worth noting for this clone: Its antigen is unidentified.

Germline values: CDR1 SQVTM, CDR2 ANQGSEA. V shed 6 bases and J 6 bases; nucleotides not matched to a gene: 14. The CDR3 is made up of 14 amino acids. The sample consisted of PBMCs. The rearrangement uses TRBV29-1 and TRBJ2-7; 7 bases are shared with TRBD2. The receptor was isolated from a woman aged 25 to 39 in good health and CMV-seronegative. Here the CDR3 reads CSVSAGTGFGEQYF. CDR3 DNA: TGCAGCGTATCAGCGGGGACGGGCTTTGGCGAGCAGTACTTC.